These 5 T cell receptor beta chains share one sample of origin, sequenced in a study of blood T cell repertoires in COVID-19. Libraries were prepared by immunoSEQ multiplex PCR; TCRdb keeps only in-frame clonotypes and omits some of them. The repertoire holds hundreds of thousands of clones, with approximately 86% as singletons. Sample: peripheral blood. The receptors were sampled from a man between 65 and 79 years old with acute or convalescent COVID-19.

The chain carries TRBV7-9 and TRBJ2-3, with D perhaps matching TRBD1 (5 bases). The CDR3 runs 15 residues. Germline CDR1 reads SEHNR; CDR2 reads FQNEAQ (reference sequence). V gave up 2 bases and J gave up 0 bases, with 9 bases separating them. DNA for the CDR3: TGTGCCAGCAGCTTACAGGGAACTAGCACAGATACGCAGTATTTT. As protein: CASSLQGTSTDTQYF.

The rearrangement joins TRBV16 to TRBJ1-1; 7 bases align to TRBD1. The trim removed 2 bases at V and 10 bases at J, leaving 1 base unmatched. Germline-derived CDR1 and CDR2 are KGHSY and FQNENV. The CDR3 covers 11 residues. In nucleotides, the CDR3 is TGTGCCAGCAGCCAAGACAGGGTAGCTTTCTTT. Its protein product is CASSQDRVAFF. The complete variable domain, with remaining parts taken from reference TRBV16 and TRBJ1-1, reads GEEVAQTPKHLVRGEGQKAKLYCAPIKGHSYVFWYQQVLKNEFKFLISFQNENVFDETGMPKERFSAKCLPNSPCSLEIQATKLEDSAVYFCASSQDRVAFFGQGTRLTVV.

This clone was counted once. V gene TRBV5-6 combines with J gene TRBJ2-6; 9 bases agree with TRBD2. Germline V gene data show CDR1 as SGHDT and CDR2 as YYEEEE. With V trimmed by 4 bases and J by 0 bases, 5 bases remained unmatched. The CDR3 runs 17 residues. The CDR3 coding sequence is TGTGCCAGCAGCCGTAGCGGGAGAAGCTCTGGGGCCAACGTCCTGACTTTC. Its protein product is CASSRSGRSSGANVLTF.

Comments on this clone: The same CDR3 arises from other DNA sequences in this sample as well. The rearrangement uses TRBV29-1 and TRBJ2-6; 7 bases fit TRBD1. The germline V gene encodes CDR1 SQVTM and CDR2 ANQGSEA. V was pared by 5 bases and J by 0 bases, with 4 bases of the junction left unmatched. The CDR3 sequence is 15 residues long. The DNA of the CDR3 is TGCAGCGTTTTACAGGGGAGCTCTGGGGCCAACGTCCTGACTTTC. Its protein product is CSVLQGSSGANVLTF. The variable domain in full, with the rest retrieved from reference TRBV29-1 and TRBJ2-6, is SAVISQKPSRDICQRGTSLTIQCQVDSQVTMMFWYRQQPGQSLTLIATANQGSEATYESGFVIDKFPISRPNLTFSTLTVSNMSPEDSSIYLCSVLQGSSGANVLTFGAGSRLTVL.

The DNA for the CDR3 is TGTGCCAGCAGTTTAAACCCCGGGCAGGGGGCGCCCCATGAGCAGTTCTTC. Amino acid sequence: CASSLNPGQGAPHEQFF. The J gene is TRBJ2-1, the V gene TRBV27, with 8 nucleotides matching TRBD1. CDR1 MNHEY and CDR2 SMNVEV come from the germline V gene (reference sequence). The CDR3 runs to 17 residues. J was trimmed by 8 bases and V by 2 bases; bases with no gene match: 14.